Shown below are 11 T cell receptor beta chains from a single sample sequenced in a study of T-cell reconstitution after alpha-beta-depleted transplantation in children. Library preparation (for TCRbeta) was performed with unique molecular identifiers. A single record per CDR3 protein comes from TCRdb applying MiXCR to the PCR reads. Altogether 250,000 to 350,000 distinct CDR3 sequences are present, over 8% being singletons, with the ten largest covering about a tenth. Here the sequenced sample was PBMCs from the stem cell graft donor, taken from the stem cell graft. The source is a human donor who donated a stem cell graft to a child with SCID.

The chain combines TRBV6-5 with TRBJ1-2, with D uncertain. The CDR3 is made up of 15 amino acids. Trimming cost V 0 bases and J 5 bases, with 13 bases left between them. Germline V gives CDR1 MNHEY, CDR2 SVGAGI. The DNA for the CDR3 is TGTGCCAGCAGTTACTCGTCGGCAGCCACTTATGGCTACACCTTC. This sequence encodes CASSYSSAATYGYTF.

The chain employs TRBV12-3 or TRBV12-4 and TRBJ2-1; TRBD2 agrees at 10 bases. V lost 6 bases and J lost 4; bases outside the gene matches: 6. CDR3 length equals 15 residues. This chain's CDR3 is CASSHSGGAYNEQFF. The CDR3 region has the DNA TGTGCCAGCAGCCACAGCGGGGGGGCTTACAATGAGCAGTTCTTC.

This clonotype turned up a few times. This sequence joins TRBV10-3 and TRBJ2-3, with 10 bases fitting TRBD2. V lost 4 bases to trimming and J lost 5 bases; unmatched junction nucleotides: 12. This CDR3 spans 17 amino acids. Germline CDR1 reads ENHRY; CDR2 reads SYGVKD. CDR3 DNA sequence: TGTGCCATCAGTGCCATCTTGGTGAGCGGGAGGGGAGATACGCAGTATTTT. Encoded protein: CAISAILVSGRGDTQYF.

This clonotype was detected many times. The rearrangement links TRBV10-1 to TRBJ2-2; possible D gene TRBD2, 6 bases. Trimming shortened V by 4 bases and J by 4 bases, and 13 bases separated the two germline ends. The CDR3 has 15 residues. Germline CDR1 and CDR2: WNHNN and SYGVQD (reference sequence). CDR3 residues: CASSAQAGSTGELFF. In DNA form, the CDR3 reads TGCGCCAGCAGTGCCCAGGCGGGGAGCACCGGGGAGCTGTTTTTT.

This clonotype was detected ten times or more. The V and J genes are TRBV5-6 and TRBJ2-2; D remains ambiguous. The germline CDR1 and CDR2 sequences are SGHDT and YYEEEE. V dropped 3 bases and J dropped 7 bases, with 13 bases sitting between them. The CDR3 runs to 14 residues. CDR3 coding DNA: TGTGCCAGCAGCTCAGGATCCCCTTACGGGGAGCTGTTTTTT. Translated: CASSSGSPYGELFF.

This clonotype was seen only a few times. This rearrangement joins TRBV5-1 to TRBJ1-2; D possibly corresponds to TRBD1 (6 bases). CDR1 and CDR2 from the germline V gene are SGHRS and YFSETQ. This CDR3 has 16 residues. The V gene lost 2 bases and the J gene lost 2 bases, with 16 bases spanning the gap. The CDR3 DNA is TGCGCCAGCAGCTTACTAGGGGGGAGCGGCAACTATGGCTACACCTTC. Its protein product is CASSLLGGSGNYGYTF.

This clonotype appeared a few times. The chain carries TRBV7-8 and TRBJ1-2, with D hard to call. The CDR3 covers 14 residues. Germline lookup yields CDR1 SGHVS and CDR2 FQNEAQ. The V and J ends lost 5 bases and 4 bases respectively, with 14 bases between them. DNA for the CDR3: TGTGCCAGCAGCATGGACCGACTTAGCTATGGCTACACCTTC. This translates into CASSMDRLSYGYTF.

The rearrangement links TRBV10-1 to TRBJ2-7; D may correspond to TRBD1 or TRBD2 (6 bases each). Trimming stripped 2 bases from V and 6 bases from J, with 11 bases between. The CDR3 sequence is 13 residues long. Germline assignment: CDR1 WNHNN and CDR2 SYGVQD (reference sequence). The CDR3 here is CASSEKGGPEQYF. The DNA of the CDR3 is TGCGCCAGCAGTGAGAAGGGGGGACCCGAGCAGTACTTC.

This clonotype was picked up many times. The chain is built from TRBV9 and TRBJ2-7; possible D gene TRBD2, 5 bases. Germline V gene data show CDR1 as SGDLS and CDR2 as YYNGEE. The CDR3 extends over 13 amino acids. Between the trimmed V and J ends, which lost 3 bases and 3 bases, there was a span of 10 bases. CDR3: CASSAGLNYEQYF. The CDR3 nucleotides are TGTGCCAGCAGCGCCGGACTTAACTACGAGCAGTACTTC.

This clonotype showed up just a few times. The V call is TRBV10-1, the J call TRBJ1-1; 8 nucleotides line up with TRBD1. V gave up 3 bases and J gave up 9 bases; unmatched junction bases: 0. Germline CDR1 reads WNHNN; CDR2 reads SYGVQD (reference sequence). This CDR3 region has 11 residues. In nucleotides, the CDR3 is TGCGCCAGCAGTGACAGGGGGCAAGCTTTCTTT. This codes for CASSDRGQAFF.

This sequence joins TRBV20-1 and TRBJ1-1, with 8 bases aligning to TRBD1. After removal of 0 bases from V and 6 bases from J, the junction contained 12 bases not matched to a gene. Germline V lookup: CDR1 DFQATT, CDR2 SNEGSKA (reference sequence). The CDR3 has 16 residues. The CDR3 DNA reads as TGCAGTGCTAGAGATCCAGGGGGCGGACGGGACGCTGAAGCTTTCTTT. Translation gives CSARDPGGGRDAEAFF.